This T cell receptor (beta chain) was sequenced for a study of T cells in Graves' hyperthyroidism and ophthalmopathy. Overall study findings and caveats: Most thyroid clonotypes expanded above 0.001 appeared in blood too.

Researchers barred patients who had uncontrolled infection, other autoimmune disease, pregnancy or lactation. Fresh peripheral blood, 7.5 to 10 ml, yielded the PBMCs. This clonotype was seen more than once but under ten times. Its antigen is as yet unknown. At one end the junction does not follow the germline gene, possibly because of a read error. Germline loops: CDR1 GTSNPN, CDR2 SVGIG (reference sequence). This CDR3 spans 14 amino acids. RNA transcripts were the template for amplifying TCR beta CDR3 regions. HTBI primers drove first-round RT-PCR of the TCR CDR3. TCRdb processed the multiplex PCR reads anew with MiXCR; each CDR3 protein has one entry. The table lists about 600,000 distinct CDR3 sequences, approximately 14% of them singletons.

The sequencing sample was made of blood. The clonotype originates from a woman between 18 and 29 years old with Graves' ophthalmopathy. The chain recombines TRBV30 with TRBJ2-1; weak D call: TRBD2 (7 bases). The CDR3 DNA reads TGTGCCTGGAGTGTAGGGGGGGGGTACAGTGAGCAGTTCTTC. Translation: CAWSVGGGYSEQFF. The whole variable domain, filled in from reference TRBV30 and TRBJ2-1, reads SQTIHQWPATLVQPVGSPLSLECTVEGTSNPNLYWYRQAAGRGLQLLFYSVGIGQISSEVPQNLSASRPQDRQFILSSKKLLLSDSGFYLCAWSVGGGYSEQFFGPGTRLTVL.